These T cell receptor beta chains were read from a single sample in a study of cytomegalovirus exposure and HLA in healthy donors. TCRdb keeps only in-frame clones here, not all; method: immunoSEQ multiplex PCR. The table shows about 140,000 clones, with over 60% occurring only once. Specimen: PBMCs. These receptors came from an older woman in good health and CMV-seronegative. The CDR3 runs from the conserved cysteine through the conserved F or W. The D gene is left open where the match is weak. The size of a clone is reported for some rows only, either as once, few or many, or as a class for expanded clones.

V: TRBV7-9
D: TRBD1
J: TRBJ2-7
size: NA
DNA: TGTGCCAGCAGCTGGGGACAGGGAGGTGTTGGGCAGTACTTC
CDR3: CASSWGQGGVGQYF

V: TRBV4-3
D: TRBD2
J: TRBJ2-3
size: NA
DNA: TGCGCCAGCAGCCAAGTTGGACTAGCCGCAGATACGCAGTATTTT
CDR3: CASSQVGLAADTQYF

V: TRBV9
D: NA
J: TRBJ1-4
size: NA
DNA: TGTGCCAGCAGCGTAGCTACAGGAACTAATGAAAAACTGTTTTTT
CDR3: CASSVATGTNEKLFF

V: TRBV7-2
D: NA
J: TRBJ2-1
size: NA
DNA: TGTGCCAGCGGGGGCTCTACGTATGAGCAGTTCTTC
CDR3: CASGGSTYEQFF

V: TRBV7-9
D: TRBD2
J: TRBJ2-5
size: NA
DNA: TGTGCCAGCAGCTTAGATGCGGGGGGCCAAGAGACCCAGTACTTC
CDR3: CASSLDAGGQETQYF

V: TRBV4-2
D: NA
J: TRBJ1-2
size: NA
DNA: TGTGCCAGCAGCCAAGATGGCAGTAATGGCTACACCTTC
CDR3: CASSQDGSNGYTF

V: TRBV5-1
D: NA
J: TRBJ1-3
size: NA
DNA: TGCGCCAGCAGTCAACAGGGCTCTGGAAACACCATATATTTT
CDR3: CASSQQGSGNTIYF

V: TRBV6-1
D: TRBD2
J: TRBJ2-7
size: NA
DNA: TGTGCCAGCAGTAAAGGGACTAGCGGGACTAACTCCTACGAGCAGTACTTC
CDR3: CASSKGTSGTNSYEQYF

V: TRBV4-2
D: NA
J: TRBJ2-7
size: many
DNA: TGTGCCAGCAGCCAAGATACGGGTCGGAGCTCCTACGAGCAGTACTTC
CDR3: CASSQDTGRSSYEQYF

V: TRBV27
D: NA
J: TRBJ1-1
size: NA
DNA: TGTGCCAGCCCGAAAACCAAAGGGGAGAACACTGAAGCTTTCTTT
CDR3: CASPKTKGENTEAFF

V: TRBV4-2
D: TRBD1
J: TRBJ2-3
size: once
DNA: TGTGCCAGCAGCCAAGCACAGGGGGCAGCAGATACGCAGTATTTT
CDR3: CASSQAQGAADTQYF

V: TRBV6-6
D: NA
J: TRBJ2-4
size: NA
DNA: TGTGCCAGCACCCCCGGACAGGCCAAAAACATTCAGTACTTC
CDR3: CASTPGQAKNIQYF

V: TRBV7-6
D: TRBD1
J: TRBJ2-3
size: NA
DNA: TGTGCCAGCAGCCTCTGGACAGGGGGAGACACAGATACGCAGTATTTT
CDR3: CASSLWTGGDTDTQYF

V: TRBV7-8
D: NA
J: TRBJ1-3
size: NA
DNA: TGTGCCAGCAGCTTAGCCCAGATCCGCGGAAACACCATATATTTT
CDR3: CASSLAQIRGNTIYF

V: TRBV5-1
D: TRBD2
J: TRBJ2-5
size: NA
DNA: TGCGCCAGCAGCTCGACAAGCCGGGGGGAGCAAGAGACCCAGTACTTC
CDR3: CASSSTSRGEQETQYF

V: TRBV5-1
D: TRBD2
J: TRBJ2-5
size: NA
DNA: TGCGCCAGCAGCCCCGGGACTACGGGAAACCAGTACTTC
CDR3: CASSPGTTGNQYF

V: TRBV19
D: TRBD1
J: TRBJ1-4
size: NA
DNA: TGTGCCACCAAACAGGGGGCGGATGAAAAACTGTTTTTT
CDR3: CATKQGADEKLFF

V: TRBV5-5
D: TRBD1
J: TRBJ2-2
size: NA
DNA: TGTGCCAGCAGTCCCGGGACAGGGCGAACCGGGGAGCTGTTTTTT
CDR3: CASSPGTGRTGELFF

V: TRBV5-1
D: NA
J: TRBJ2-5
size: NA
DNA: TGCGCCAGCAGCCCCTTACGGGGAGAGGAGACCCAGTACTTC
CDR3: CASSPLRGEETQYF

V: TRBV4-3
D: TRBD2
J: TRBJ2-1
size: NA
DNA: TGCGCCAGCAGCCAAGAGGGACTAGCGGGCGACAATGAGCAGTTCTTC
CDR3: CASSQEGLAGDNEQFF

V: TRBV5-6
D: NA
J: TRBJ2-7
size: once
DNA: TGTGCCAGCAGCTTCGTTACCGGGGGTCCCTACGAGCAGTACTTC
CDR3: CASSFVTGGPYEQYF

V: TRBV5-6
D: NA
J: TRBJ2-7
size: NA
DNA: TGTGCCAGCAGCTTGGGCGGTGGCTACGAGCAGTACTTC
CDR3: CASSLGGGYEQYF

V: TRBV5-4
D: TRBD2
J: TRBJ2-1
size: few
DNA: TGTGCCAGCAGCGGGGGGGGCGGGAGGACCTACAATGAGCAGTTCTTC
CDR3: CASSGGGGRTYNEQFF

V: TRBV6-1
D: NA
J: TRBJ2-7
size: NA
DNA: TGTGCCAGCGCAAGGGGGGGCGACGAGCAGTACTTC
CDR3: CASARGGDEQYF

V: TRBV10-3
D: TRBD1
J: TRBJ1-1
size: NA
DNA: TGTGCCATCAGTGAGCAGGGGGCGGATACTGAAGCTTTCTTT
CDR3: CAISEQGADTEAFF

V: TRBV10-1
D: TRBD2
J: TRBJ2-7
size: once
DNA: TGCGCCAGCAGCGACGCCACTGACCTTGGCGGGAGCTCCTACGAGCAGTACTTC
CDR3: CASSDATDLGGSSYEQYF

V: TRBV19
D: NA
J: TRBJ1-5
size: NA
DNA: TGTGCCAGTAGTAATATGGCTGGGTCGGGTTATCAGCCCCAGCATTTT
CDR3: CASSNMAGSGYQPQHF

V: TRBV2
D: TRBD1
J: TRBJ2-3
size: NA
DNA: TGTGCCAGCAGCGGACAGGGGATTACAGATACGCAGTATTTT
CDR3: CASSGQGITDTQYF

V: TRBV29-1
D: TRBD2
J: TRBJ2-5
size: few
DNA: TGCAGCGTTGACAGGACTAGTCAAGAGACCCAGTACTTC
CDR3: CSVDRTSQETQYF

V: TRBV13
D: NA
J: TRBJ1-3
size: once
DNA: TGTGCCAGCAGCTTAGGGTCAGGCTCTGGAAACACCATATATTTT
CDR3: CASSLGSGSGNTIYF

V: TRBV28
D: NA
J: TRBJ2-7
size: NA
DNA: TGTGCCAGCAGACCAGGGACAAGCGCCTACGAGCAGTACTTC
CDR3: CASRPGTSAYEQYF

V: TRBV19
D: TRBD1
J: TRBJ2-3
size: NA
DNA: TGTGCCAGTAGTAACAGGGGACCTAGCACAGATACGCAGTATTTT
CDR3: CASSNRGPSTDTQYF

V: TRBV4-3
D: TRBD2
J: TRBJ2-7
size: NA
DNA: TGCGCCAGCAGCAAGGGACTAGCGGGGACCTACGAGCAGTACTTC
CDR3: CASSKGLAGTYEQYF

V: TRBV10-3
D: TRBD2
J: TRBJ2-5
size: few
DNA: TGTGCCATCATCTCGAGATACCCCGGGACTAGGGAAGAGACCCAGTACTTC
CDR3: CAIISRYPGTREETQYF

V: TRBV6-1
D: NA
J: TRBJ1-2
size: few
DNA: TGTGCCAGCAGTGAGGCTTCCGGGGACTATGGCTACACCTTC
CDR3: CASSEASGDYGYTF

V: TRBV14
D: TRBD2
J: TRBJ2-5
size: few
DNA: TGTGCCAGCAGCCCCCAATTAGCGGGAGGGCGGACCCAGTACTTC
CDR3: CASSPQLAGGRTQYF

V: TRBV28
D: TRBD1
J: TRBJ2-4
size: few
DNA: TGTGCCAGCAGGACAGGGATCACGAACATTCAGTACTTC
CDR3: CASRTGITNIQYF

V: TRBV10-3
D: NA
J: TRBJ1-2
size: NA
DNA: TGTGCCATCAGTGAGCGAGGGGGGGATGGCTACACCTTC
CDR3: CAISERGGDGYTF

V: TRBV7-9
D: NA
J: TRBJ1-2
size: few
DNA: TGTGCCAGCAGCTTAGCAAGGCCAGGGCATGGCTACACCTTC
CDR3: CASSLARPGHGYTF

V: TRBV5-1
D: TRBD1
J: TRBJ1-1
size: NA
DNA: TGCGCCAGCAGCCGCATAGACAGGGGCGCTGAAGCTTTCTTT
CDR3: CASSRIDRGAEAFF

V: TRBV11-2
D: NA
J: TRBJ1-5
size: once
DNA: TGTGCCAGCAGCTTAGGGCGGGGGACTTGGCAGCCCCAGCATTTT
CDR3: CASSLGRGTWQPQHF

V: TRBV5-5
D: TRBD1
J: TRBJ1-2
size: NA
DNA: TGTGCCAGCAGACTTTTGCCGGGACAGGGGGCCGTAGCTAACTATGGCTACACCTTC
CDR3: CASRLLPGQGAVANYGYTF

V: TRBV6-5
D: TRBD1
J: TRBJ2-7
size: NA
DNA: TGTGCCAGCAGGTTACAGGGGGCGCGTTACGGGCAGTACTTC
CDR3: CASRLQGARYGQYF

V: TRBV4-3
D: TRBD2
J: TRBJ2-3
size: NA
DNA: TGCGCCAGCAGCCAGAGCGGGAGGGCCTCCACAGATACGCAGTATTTT
CDR3: CASSQSGRASTDTQYF

V: TRBV6-1
D: NA
J: TRBJ2-7
size: few
DNA: TGTGCCAGCAGCAGGACAGATTCGGGTTACGAGCAGTACTTC
CDR3: CASSRTDSGYEQYF

V: TRBV6-5
D: NA
J: TRBJ1-6
size: NA
DNA: TGTGCCAGCCAGGGGATTAATTCACCCCTCCACTTT
CDR3: CASQGINSPLHF

V: TRBV11-2
D: TRBD2
J: TRBJ2-1
size: NA
DNA: TGTGCCAGCAGCTTAGATCTCGCGGGAGGGAGGAATGAGCAGTTCTTC
CDR3: CASSLDLAGGRNEQFF

V: TRBV27
D: NA
J: TRBJ2-2
size: once
DNA: TGTGCCAGCAAGGTGGGAGGAACGAACACCGGGGAGCTGTTTTTT
CDR3: CASKVGGTNTGELFF

V: TRBV6-4
D: NA
J: TRBJ1-2
size: NA
DNA: TGTGCCAGCAGTCCGGGTCGGTCCAACTATGGCTACACCTTC
CDR3: CASSPGRSNYGYTF

V: TRBV9
D: TRBD1
J: TRBJ2-5
size: NA
DNA: TGTGCCAGCAGCGAAGGGACAGGGCAAGAGACCCAGTACTTC
CDR3: CASSEGTGQETQYF

V: TRBV7-2
D: TRBD2
J: TRBJ2-1
size: NA
DNA: TGTGCCAGCAGCTATCTAGCGGGAGGCAATGAGCAGTTCTTC
CDR3: CASSYLAGGNEQFF

V: TRBV28
D: NA
J: TRBJ2-7
size: NA
DNA: TGTGCCAGCAGTTTGAGCGGGTCAATCTACGAGCAGTACTTC
CDR3: CASSLSGSIYEQYF

V: TRBV7-3
D: NA
J: TRBJ1-2
size: NA
DNA: TGTGCCAGCAGCTTAATCGGGAGTGGTGGCTACACCTTC
CDR3: CASSLIGSGGYTF

V: TRBV6-5
D: NA
J: TRBJ1-4
size: NA
DNA: TGTGCCAGCAGTCTCAGGGTTCTGGCTAATGAAAAACTGTTTTTT
CDR3: CASSLRVLANEKLFF

V: TRBV6-1
D: NA
J: TRBJ2-7
size: NA
DNA: TGTGCCAGCAGTGAAGCGGGGGGGCGCTACGAGCAGTACTTC
CDR3: CASSEAGGRYEQYF

V: TRBV5-4
D: TRBD1
J: TRBJ2-3
size: NA
DNA: TGTGCCAGCAGCTTTAAGGGACAGGGATTCACAGATACGCAGTATTTT
CDR3: CASSFKGQGFTDTQYF

V: TRBV5-1
D: NA
J: TRBJ1-4
size: many
DNA: TGCGCCAGCAGCTCAGGGTCAGGAGTCGGCGAAAAACTGTTTTTT
CDR3: CASSSGSGVGEKLFF

V: TRBV7-8
D: TRBD2
J: TRBJ2-2
size: few
DNA: TGTGCCAGCAGCTTAGCTGGGCTAGCGGGGGGGACCGGGGAGCTGTTTTTT
CDR3: CASSLAGLAGGTGELFF

V: TRBV9
D: NA
J: TRBJ2-2
size: NA
DNA: TGTGCCAGCAGCTTAAACCTCGGGAACACCGGGGAGCTGTTTTTT
CDR3: CASSLNLGNTGELFF

V: TRBV27
D: NA
J: TRBJ1-5
size: NA
DNA: TGTGCCAGCAGTTCCCGGAGCAATCAGCCCCAGCATTTT
CDR3: CASSSRSNQPQHF